The subject of this entry is one TCR beta chain. Its cognate antigen is unknown. Here immunoSEQ multiplex PCR was the method, and the copy in TCRdb shows in-frame clones only, minus some. The data show about 6,400 clones, roughly 71% seen once. This specimen belongs to a study of tumor-infiltrating lymphocytes in localized non-small cell lung cancer. Overall study findings and caveats: IM1 and IM2 tumors showed no difference in T-cell fraction. Not all patients were TCR sequenced, owing to tissue quantity. Each assay used a separate piece of the same tissue.

Germline values: CDR1 SGHTA, CDR2 FQGNSA. V lost 1 base to trimming and J lost 1 base; unmatched junction nucleotides: 3. CDR3 length equals 15 residues. Sequenced input: lung tumor tissue. V and J are TRBV7-2 and TRBJ1-2; 7 bases align to TRBD1. This TCR was recovered from a human donor with non-small cell lung cancer. The CDR3 spells CASSLVGGSNYGYTF. The CDR3 DNA sequence: TGTGCCAGCAGCTTAGTAGGGGGCAGTAACTATGGCTACACCTTC.